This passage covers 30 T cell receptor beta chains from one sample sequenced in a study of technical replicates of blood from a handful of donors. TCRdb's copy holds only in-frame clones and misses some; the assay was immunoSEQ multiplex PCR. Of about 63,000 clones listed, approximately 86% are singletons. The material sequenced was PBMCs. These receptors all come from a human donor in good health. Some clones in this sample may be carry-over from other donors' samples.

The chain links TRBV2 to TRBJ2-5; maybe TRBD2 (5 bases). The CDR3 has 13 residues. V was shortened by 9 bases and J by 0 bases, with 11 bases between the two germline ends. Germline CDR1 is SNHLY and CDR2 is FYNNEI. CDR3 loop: CARRQADQETQYF. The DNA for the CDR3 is TGTGCCAGACGGCAAGCGGACCAAGAGACCCAGTACTTC. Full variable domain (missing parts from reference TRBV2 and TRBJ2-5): EPEVTQTPSHQVTQMGQEVILRCVPISNHLYFYWYRQILGQKVEFLVSFYNNEISEKSEIFDDQFSVERPDGSNFTLKIRSTKLEDSAMYFCARRQADQETQYFGPGTRLLVL.

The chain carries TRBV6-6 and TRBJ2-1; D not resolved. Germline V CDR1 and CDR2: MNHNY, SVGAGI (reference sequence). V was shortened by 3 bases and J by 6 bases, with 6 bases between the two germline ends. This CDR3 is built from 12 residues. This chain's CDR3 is CASSYSRNEQFF. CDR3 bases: TGTGCCAGCAGTTATTCCCGCAATGAGCAGTTCTTC.

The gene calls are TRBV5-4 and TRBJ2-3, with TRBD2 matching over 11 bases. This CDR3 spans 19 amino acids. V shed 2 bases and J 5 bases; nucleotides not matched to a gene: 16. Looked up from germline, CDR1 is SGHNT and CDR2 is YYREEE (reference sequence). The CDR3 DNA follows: TGTGCCAGCAGCTTCGGACGTCCGGGACTAGCGGCGAACAGAGATACGCAGTATTTT. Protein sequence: CASSFGRPGLAANRDTQYF.

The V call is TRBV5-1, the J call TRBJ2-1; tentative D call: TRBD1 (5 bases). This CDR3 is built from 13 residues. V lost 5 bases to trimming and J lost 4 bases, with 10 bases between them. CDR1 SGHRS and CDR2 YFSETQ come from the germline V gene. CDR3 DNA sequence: TGCGCCAGCAGACCCGACAGTTACAATGAGCAGTTCTTC. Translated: CASRPDSYNEQFF. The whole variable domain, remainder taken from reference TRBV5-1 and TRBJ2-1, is KAGVTQTPRYLIKTRGQQVTLSCSPISGHRSVSWYQQTPGQGLQFLFEYFSETQRNKGNFPGRFSGRQFSNSRSEMNVSTLELGDSALYLCASRPDSYNEQFFGPGTRLTVL.

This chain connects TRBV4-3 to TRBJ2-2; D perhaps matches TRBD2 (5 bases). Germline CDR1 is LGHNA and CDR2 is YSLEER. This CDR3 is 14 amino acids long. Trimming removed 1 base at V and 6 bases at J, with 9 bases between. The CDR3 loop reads CASSQGRAAGELFF. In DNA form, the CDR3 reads TGCGCCAGCAGCCAAGGTAGAGCGGCCGGGGAGCTGTTTTTT.

The CDR3: CASSWPGETQYF. CDR3 nucleotides: TGTGCCAGCAGCTGGCCGGGTGAGACCCAGTACTTC. The chain couples TRBV7-3 to TRBJ2-5, with unresolved D. Germline lookup yields CDR1 SGHTA and CDR2 FQGTGA. Trimming shortened V by 4 bases and J by 5 bases, and 8 bases separated the two germline ends. This CDR3 is 12 amino acids long.

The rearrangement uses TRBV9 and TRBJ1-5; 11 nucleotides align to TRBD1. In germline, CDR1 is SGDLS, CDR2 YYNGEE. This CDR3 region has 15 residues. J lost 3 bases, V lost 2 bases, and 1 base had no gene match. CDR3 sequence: CASSVGQGVNQPQHF. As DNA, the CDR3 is TGTGCCAGCAGCGTGGGACAGGGGGTCAATCAGCCCCAGCATTTT. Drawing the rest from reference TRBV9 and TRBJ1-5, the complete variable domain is DSGVTQTPKHLITATGQRVTLRCSPRSGDLSVYWYQQSLDQGLQFLIQYYNGEERAKGNILERFSAQQFPDLHSELNLSSLELGDSALYFCASSVGQGVNQPQHFGDGTRLSIL.

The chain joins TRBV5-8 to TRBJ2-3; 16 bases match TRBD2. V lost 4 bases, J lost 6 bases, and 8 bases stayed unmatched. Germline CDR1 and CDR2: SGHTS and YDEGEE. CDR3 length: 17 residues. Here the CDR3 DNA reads TGTGCCAGCAGCCAAGGGACTAGCGGGAGGGTTGCGGATACGCAGTATTTT. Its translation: CASSQGTSGRVADTQYF.

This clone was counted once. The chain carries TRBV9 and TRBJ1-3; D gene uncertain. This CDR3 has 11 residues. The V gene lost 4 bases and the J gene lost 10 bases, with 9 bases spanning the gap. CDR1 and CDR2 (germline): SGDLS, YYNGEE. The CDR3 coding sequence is TGTGCCAGCAGCTCGGGTAGGACCATATATTTT. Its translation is CASSSGRTIYF.

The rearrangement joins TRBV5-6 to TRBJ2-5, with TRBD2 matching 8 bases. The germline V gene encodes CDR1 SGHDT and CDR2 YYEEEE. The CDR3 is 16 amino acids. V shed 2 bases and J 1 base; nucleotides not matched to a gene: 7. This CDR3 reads CASSFSTGGLQETQYF. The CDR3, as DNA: TGTGCCAGCAGCTTTAGTACGGGAGGGCTCCAAGAGACCCAGTACTTC.

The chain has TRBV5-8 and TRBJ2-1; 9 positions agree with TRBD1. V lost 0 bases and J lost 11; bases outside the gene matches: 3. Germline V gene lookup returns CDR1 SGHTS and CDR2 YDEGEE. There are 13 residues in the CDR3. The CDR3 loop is CASSLEQGAKQFF. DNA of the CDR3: TGTGCCAGCAGCTTGGAACAGGGGGCAAAGCAGTTCTTC. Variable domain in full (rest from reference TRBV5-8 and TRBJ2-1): EAGVTQSPTHLIKTRGQQATLRCSPISGHTSVYWYQQALGLGLQFLLWYDEGEERNRGNFPPRFSGRQFPNYSSELNVNALELEDSALYLCASSLEQGAKQFFGPGTRLTVL.

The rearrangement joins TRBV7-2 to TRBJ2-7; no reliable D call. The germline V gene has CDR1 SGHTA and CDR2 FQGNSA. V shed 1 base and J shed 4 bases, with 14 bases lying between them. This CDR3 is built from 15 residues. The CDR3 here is CASSLVSLSAYEQYF. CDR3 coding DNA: TGTGCCAGCAGCTTAGTAAGCCTTTCTGCGTACGAGCAGTACTTC. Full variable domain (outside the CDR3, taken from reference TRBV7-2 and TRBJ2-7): GAGVSQSPSNKVTEKGKDVELRCDPISGHTALYWYRQSLGQGLEFLIYFQGNSAPDKSGLPSDRFSAERTGGSVSTLTIQRTQQEDSAVYLCASSLVSLSAYEQYFGPGTRLTVT.

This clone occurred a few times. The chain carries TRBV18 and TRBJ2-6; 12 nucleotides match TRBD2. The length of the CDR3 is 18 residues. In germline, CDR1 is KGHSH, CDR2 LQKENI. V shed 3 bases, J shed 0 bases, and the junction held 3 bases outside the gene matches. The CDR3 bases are TGTGCCAGCTCACCCTCTAGCGGGAGGGTCTCTGGGGCCAACGTCCTGACTTTC. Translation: CASSPSSGRVSGANVLTF.

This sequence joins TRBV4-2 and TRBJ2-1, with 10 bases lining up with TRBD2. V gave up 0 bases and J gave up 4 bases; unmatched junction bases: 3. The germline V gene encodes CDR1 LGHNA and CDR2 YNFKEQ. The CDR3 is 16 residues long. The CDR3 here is CASSQDTSGIYNEQFF. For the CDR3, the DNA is TGTGCCAGCAGCCAAGATACTAGCGGGATATACAATGAGCAGTTCTTC.

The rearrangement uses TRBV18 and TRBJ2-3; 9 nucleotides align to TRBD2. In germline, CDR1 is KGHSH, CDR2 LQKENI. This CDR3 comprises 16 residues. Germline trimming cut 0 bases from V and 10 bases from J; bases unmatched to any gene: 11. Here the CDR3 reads CASSPPWREGLESQYF. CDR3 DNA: TGTGCCAGCTCACCACCGTGGCGGGAGGGTCTTGAATCGCAGTATTTT.

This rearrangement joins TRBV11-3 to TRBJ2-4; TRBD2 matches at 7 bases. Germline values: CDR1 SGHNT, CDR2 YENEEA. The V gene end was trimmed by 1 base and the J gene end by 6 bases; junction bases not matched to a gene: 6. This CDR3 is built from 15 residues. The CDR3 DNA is TGTGCCAGCAGCTTAGGAGGGAGGGCCGGAAACATTCAGTACTTC. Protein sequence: CASSLGGRAGNIQYF.

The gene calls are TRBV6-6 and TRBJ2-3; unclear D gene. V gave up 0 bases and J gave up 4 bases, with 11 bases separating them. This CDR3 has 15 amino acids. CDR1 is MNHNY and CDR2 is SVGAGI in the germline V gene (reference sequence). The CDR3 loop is CASSYSALRADTQYF. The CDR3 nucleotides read TGTGCCAGCAGTTACTCGGCACTAAGAGCAGATACGCAGTATTTT.

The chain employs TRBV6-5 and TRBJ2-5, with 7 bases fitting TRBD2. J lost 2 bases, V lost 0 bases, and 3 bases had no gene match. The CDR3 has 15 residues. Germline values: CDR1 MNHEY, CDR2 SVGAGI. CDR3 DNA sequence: TGTGCCAGCAGTTACTCGCTAGCGGAACAAGAGACCCAGTACTTC. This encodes CASSYSLAEQETQYF.

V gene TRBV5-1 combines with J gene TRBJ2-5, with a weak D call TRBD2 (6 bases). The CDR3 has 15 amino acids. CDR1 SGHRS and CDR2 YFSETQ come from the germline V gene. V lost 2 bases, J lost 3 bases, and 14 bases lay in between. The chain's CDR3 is CASSFTGGIEETQYF. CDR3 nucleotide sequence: TGCGCCAGCAGCTTTACCGGGGGAATTGAAGAGACCCAGTACTTC.

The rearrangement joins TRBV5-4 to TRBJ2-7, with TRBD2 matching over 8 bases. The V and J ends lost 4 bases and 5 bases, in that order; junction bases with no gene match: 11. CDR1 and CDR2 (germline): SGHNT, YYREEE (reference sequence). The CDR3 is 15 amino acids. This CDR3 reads CASSTPGGLVHEQYF. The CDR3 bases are TGTGCCAGCAGCACGCCCGGGGGACTAGTCCACGAGCAGTACTTC.

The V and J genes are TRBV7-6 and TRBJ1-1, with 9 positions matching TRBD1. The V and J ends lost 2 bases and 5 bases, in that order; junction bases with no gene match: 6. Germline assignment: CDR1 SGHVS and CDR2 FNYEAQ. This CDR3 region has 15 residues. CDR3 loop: CASSLTDRGSTEAFF. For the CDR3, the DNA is TGTGCCAGCAGCTTAACGGACAGGGGAAGTACTGAAGCTTTCTTT.

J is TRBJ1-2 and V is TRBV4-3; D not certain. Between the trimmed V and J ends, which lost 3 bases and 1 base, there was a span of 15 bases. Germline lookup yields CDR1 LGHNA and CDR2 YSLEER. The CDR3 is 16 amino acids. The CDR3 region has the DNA TGCGCCAGCAGCCAGGAGGGTCTCACGCTTAACTATGGCTACACCTTC. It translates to CASSQEGLTLNYGYTF.

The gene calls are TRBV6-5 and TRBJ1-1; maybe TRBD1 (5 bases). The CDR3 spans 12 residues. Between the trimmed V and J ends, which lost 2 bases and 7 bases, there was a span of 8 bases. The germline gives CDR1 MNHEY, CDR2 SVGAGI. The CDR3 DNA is TGTGCCAGCAGTTACGGGGGGGTTGAAGCTTTCTTT. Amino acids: CASSYGGVEAFF.

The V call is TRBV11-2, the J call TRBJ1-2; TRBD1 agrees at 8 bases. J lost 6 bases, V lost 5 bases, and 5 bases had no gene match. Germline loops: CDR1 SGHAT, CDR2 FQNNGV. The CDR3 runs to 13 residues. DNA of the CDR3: TGTGCCAGCAGCAGGACAGGGTTGGATGGCTACACCTTC. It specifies CASSRTGLDGYTF. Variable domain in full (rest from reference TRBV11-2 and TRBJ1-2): EAGVAQSPRYKIIEKRQSVAFWCNPISGHATLYWYQQILGQGPKLLIQFQNNGVVDDSQLPKDRFSAERLKGVDSTLKIQPAKLEDSAVYLCASSRTGLDGYTFGSGTRLTVV.

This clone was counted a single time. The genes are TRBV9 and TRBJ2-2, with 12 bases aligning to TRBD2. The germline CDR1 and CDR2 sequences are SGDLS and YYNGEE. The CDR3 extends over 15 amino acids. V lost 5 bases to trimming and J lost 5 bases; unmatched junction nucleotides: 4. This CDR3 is CASRKGTSGTGELFF. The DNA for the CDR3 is TGTGCCAGCAGAAAGGGGACTAGCGGGACCGGGGAGCTGTTTTTT.

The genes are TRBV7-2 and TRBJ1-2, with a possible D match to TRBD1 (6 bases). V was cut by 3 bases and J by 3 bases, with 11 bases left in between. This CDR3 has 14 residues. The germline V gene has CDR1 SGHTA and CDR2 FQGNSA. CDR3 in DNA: TGTGCCAGCAGCTTTTCACAGGGAGACTATGGCTACACCTTC. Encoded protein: CASSFSQGDYGYTF.

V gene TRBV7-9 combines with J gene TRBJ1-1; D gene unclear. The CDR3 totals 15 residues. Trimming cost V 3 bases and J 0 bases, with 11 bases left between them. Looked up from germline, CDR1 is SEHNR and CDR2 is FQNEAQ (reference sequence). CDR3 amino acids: CASSFPPPMNTEAFF. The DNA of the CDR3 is TGTGCCAGCAGCTTTCCCCCCCCCATGAACACTGAAGCTTTCTTT.

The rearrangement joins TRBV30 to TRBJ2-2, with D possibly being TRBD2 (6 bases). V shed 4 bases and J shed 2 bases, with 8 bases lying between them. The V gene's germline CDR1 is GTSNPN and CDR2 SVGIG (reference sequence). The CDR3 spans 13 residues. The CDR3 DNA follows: TGTGCCTGGACTAGCGCTAACACCGGGGAGCTGTTTTTT. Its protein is CAWTSANTGELFF.

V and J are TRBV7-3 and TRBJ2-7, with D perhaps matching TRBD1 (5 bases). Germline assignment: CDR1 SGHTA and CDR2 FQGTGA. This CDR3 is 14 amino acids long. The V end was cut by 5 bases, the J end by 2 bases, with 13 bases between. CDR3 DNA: TGTGCCAGCAGCCCCCAAGCAGGGCCCTACGAGCAGTACTTC. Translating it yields CASSPQAGPYEQYF.

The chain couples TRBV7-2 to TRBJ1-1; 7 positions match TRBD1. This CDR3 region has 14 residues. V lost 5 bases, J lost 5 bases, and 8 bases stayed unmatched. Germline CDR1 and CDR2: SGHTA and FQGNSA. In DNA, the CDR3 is TGTGCCAGCAGCGCAGGGGGAATGGGTACTGAAGCTTTCTTT. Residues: CASSAGGMGTEAFF. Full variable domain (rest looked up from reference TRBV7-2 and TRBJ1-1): GAGVSQSPSNKVTEKGKDVELRCDPISGHTALYWYRQSLGQGLEFLIYFQGNSAPDKSGLPSDRFSAERTGGSVSTLTIQRTQQEDSAVYLCASSAGGMGTEAFFGQGTRLTVV.